The 21 T cell receptor beta chains listed next were all sequenced from one sample in a study of blood T cell repertoires in COVID-19. The table came from immunoSEQ multiplex PCR; TCRdb's copy has only in-frame clones and leaves some out. The repertoire holds more than 350,000 clones, with around nine tenths as singletons. The sequenced sample consisted of PBMCs or T cells enriched from blood (not recorded which). Receptors were obtained from a woman between 18 and 29 years old who had been exposed to COVID-19.

This clone was picked up one time. The chain uses TRBV27 and TRBJ1-2; D possibly corresponds to TRBD1 (6 bases). With 5 bases removed from V and 1 base from J, the gap between germline ends came to 14 bases. The germline CDR1 and CDR2 sequences are MNHEY and SMNVEV (reference sequence). The CDR3 is made up of 15 amino acids. For the CDR3, the DNA is TGTGCCAGCAGTCAATACCCGGGACATAACTATGGCTACACCTTC. This codes for CASSQYPGHNYGYTF.

This clone was counted between two and nine times. The gene calls are TRBV27 and TRBJ2-7, with 7 bases fitting TRBD2. This CDR3 spans 16 amino acids. Germline CDR1 MNHEY, CDR2 SMNVEV (reference sequence). The junction had 11 bases not matched to a gene; V was cut back by 2 bases and J by 4 bases. The CDR3: CASSLLFGGIGYEQYF. CDR3 bases: TGTGCCAGCAGTTTACTATTCGGGGGGATCGGGTACGAGCAGTACTTC.

This chain links TRBV18 with TRBJ2-1, with D perhaps TRBD2 (6 bases). Trimming removed 8 bases at V and 6 bases at J, with 14 bases between. The CDR3 runs 13 residues. From germline, CDR1 is KGHSH and CDR2 LQKENI. This CDR3 is CASLPGDFNEQFF. Here the CDR3 DNA reads TGTGCCAGCCTACCCGGGGACTTCAATGAGCAGTTCTTC.

CDR3 DNA: TGTGCCAGCAGCTTAGTGGACAGCTATGGCTACACCTTC. Protein: CASSLVDSYGYTF. The chain combines TRBV7-2 with TRBJ1-2; the D gene is possibly TRBD1 (6 bases). Trimming stripped 1 base from V and 4 bases from J, with 7 bases between. CDR1 SGHTA and CDR2 FQGNSA come from the germline V gene. This CDR3 is 13 amino acids long.

This chain links TRBV12-3 or TRBV12-4 with TRBJ2-7; D is perhaps TRBD2 (5 bases). The CDR3 loop spans 11 amino acids. Trimming stripped 3 bases from V and 7 bases from J, with 7 bases between. CDR3 bases: TGTGCCAGCAGTTTCCGCGGGGAGCAGTACTTC. Amino acids: CASSFRGEQYF.

Remarks on this clone: This specimen includes other DNA sequences encoding the same CDR3. This sequence joins TRBV28 and TRBJ2-1; D is unclear. The germline V gene has CDR1 MDHEN and CDR2 SYDVKM. The CDR3 totals 15 residues. The V gene lost 5 bases and the J gene lost 0 bases, with 11 bases spanning the gap. CDR3 region: CASSDARSSYNEQFF. The CDR3 DNA follows: TGTGCCAGCAGTGATGCCCGGAGCTCCTACAATGAGCAGTTCTTC.

V usage is TRBV7-9 and J usage is TRBJ2-3; 8 bases align to TRBD1. The trim removed 5 bases at V and 1 base at J, leaving 8 bases unmatched. The CDR3 runs to 16 residues. Looked up from germline, CDR1 is SEHNR and CDR2 is FQNEAQ (reference sequence). The CDR3 loop reads CASSGRDRRGTDTQYF. In DNA form, the CDR3 reads TGTGCCAGCAGCGGCAGGGACAGGAGGGGCACAGATACGCAGTATTTT.

The V and J genes are TRBV3-1 (or the pseudogene TRBV3-2) and TRBJ1-1, with TRBD1 matching 9 bases. The CDR3 consists of 16 residues. Germline loops: CDR1 LGHDT, CDR2 YNNKEL (reference sequence). The trim removed 4 bases at V and 5 bases at J, leaving 11 bases unmatched. The DNA of the CDR3 is TGTGCCAGCAGCCGCCGACAGGGGGTGGATCGGACTGAAGCTTTCTTT. This gives the protein CASSRRQGVDRTEAFF.

V is TRBV6-5 and J is TRBJ1-4; D is uncertain. Looked up from germline, CDR1 is MNHEY and CDR2 is SVGAGI. There are 15 residues in the CDR3. The ends were cut back, 8 bases at V and 4 bases at J, with 17 bases in the middle. The CDR3 spells CASGPLGRINEKLFF. The CDR3 DNA reads TGTGCCAGCGGCCCCCTAGGGAGGATTAATGAAAAACTGTTTTTT.

The chain couples TRBV7-2 to TRBJ2-3, with D perhaps TRBD2 (6 bases). Trimming shortened V by 5 bases and J by 4 bases, and 13 bases separated the two germline ends. This CDR3 has 14 residues. Germline CDR1 and CDR2: SGHTA and FQGNSA. CDR3 DNA sequence: TGTGCCAGCAGCCGCGGGATTGGTCCAGATACGCAGTATTTT. This encodes CASSRGIGPDTQYF.

The genes are TRBV4-1 and TRBJ2-1, with 11 bases matching TRBD2. CDR3 size: 15 residues. The V gene's germline CDR1 is MGHRA and CDR2 YSYEKL. Germline trimming cut 4 bases from V and 4 bases from J; bases unmatched to any gene: 3. CDR3 in amino acids: CASSPGTSGYNEQFF. The CDR3 DNA reads TGCGCCAGCAGCCCCGGGACTAGCGGATACAATGAGCAGTTCTTC.

The chain combines TRBV5-1 with TRBJ1-3; D remains unclear. The CDR3 contains 15 residues. Germline CDR1 is SGHRS and CDR2 is YFSETQ. The V end lost 0 bases, the J end lost 0 bases, and 7 bases lay between the germline ends. DNA for the CDR3: TGCGCCAGCAGCTTGGTCGGGTACTCTGGAAACACCATATATTTT. It codes for CASSLVGYSGNTIYF. Together with reference TRBV5-1 and TRBJ1-3, the CDR3 gives the full variable domain: KAGVTQTPRYLIKTRGQQVTLSCSPISGHRSVSWYQQTPGQGLQFLFEYFSETQRNKGNFPGRFSGRQFSNSRSEMNVSTLELGDSALYLCASSLVGYSGNTIYFGEGSWLTVV.

The chain is built from TRBV24-1 and TRBJ2-3; TRBD2 matches 8 bases. CDR3 length equals 16 residues. V was pared by 5 bases and J by 4 bases, with 10 bases of the junction left unmatched. Per germline, CDR1 KGHDR and CDR2 SFDVKD. The DNA of the CDR3 is TGTGCCACCAGTGGACTGGCGGGGGGCCGGGCAGATACGCAGTATTTT. Translating it yields CATSGLAGGRADTQYF.

The V and J genes are TRBV5-6 and TRBJ2-7; 8 bases fit TRBD1. This CDR3 is 16 amino acids long. The J segment lost 2 bases and the V segment lost 0 bases, leaving 7 bases of the junction unmatched. Germline V gene data show CDR1 as SGHDT and CDR2 as YYEEEE. CDR3 sequence reads: CASSLADRGIPYEQYF. The DNA of the CDR3 is TGTGCCAGCAGCTTGGCAGACAGGGGTATTCCCTACGAGCAGTACTTC.

V and J are TRBV5-6 and TRBJ2-3; D not certain. V lost 0 bases to trimming and J lost 9 bases, with 8 bases between them. Germline-derived CDR1 and CDR2 are SGHDT and YYEEEE. The CDR3 loop spans 12 amino acids. The DNA for the CDR3 is TGTGCCAGCAGCTTGGGAGGCGGAACGCAGTATTTT. This codes for CASSLGGGTQYF.

This chain joins TRBV5-1 and TRBJ1-2; a weak D match, TRBD1 (6 bases). CDR1 is SGHRS and CDR2 is YFSETQ in the germline V gene. V was shortened by 0 bases and J by 4 bases, with 10 bases between the two germline ends. This CDR3 is built from 14 residues. CDR3 amino acids: CASSLEQGLYGYTF. DNA of the CDR3: TGCGCCAGCAGCTTGGAACAGGGCCTCTATGGCTACACCTTC.

This clone was detected only once. At the DNA level, this CDR3 is encoded by other sequences in the same sample as well. Here the CDR3 reads CASSLGGQGNYGYTF. The CDR3 DNA reads as TGCGCCAGCAGCTTGGGGGGACAGGGAAACTATGGCTACACCTTC. This chain links TRBV5-1 with TRBJ1-2, with 9 bases lining up with TRBD1. Trimming took 0 bases from V and 2 from J; bases not matched to a gene: 2. The V gene's germline CDR1 is SGHRS and CDR2 YFSETQ. The CDR3 loop spans 15 amino acids.

The rearrangement uses TRBV5-1 and TRBJ2-3, with 16 bases that match TRBD2. The CDR3 length is 19 residues. CDR1 and CDR2 (germline): SGHRS, YFSETQ. Trimming removed 3 bases from V and 1 base from J; junction bases left unmatched: 8. The CDR3 DNA follows: TGCGCCAGCAGCTCGCCTCCGGGACTAGCGGGAGGGGGCACAGATACGCAGTATTTT. Encoded protein: CASSSPPGLAGGGTDTQYF.

Only one count was recorded for this clone. The J gene is TRBJ1-1, the V gene TRBV10-1; 7 bases agree with TRBD1. CDR3 length equals 13 residues. The V gene's germline CDR1 is WNHNN and CDR2 SYGVQD (reference sequence). The V and J ends lost 6 bases and 5 bases, in that order; junction bases with no gene match: 6. CDR3 in DNA: TGCGCCAGCAGGACAGGGAGGAGGACTGAAGCTTTCTTT. This gives the protein CASRTGRRTEAFF.

The rearrangement uses TRBV11-2 and TRBJ1-1; D is unresolved. The CDR3 length is 14 residues. In germline, CDR1 is SGHAT, CDR2 FQNNGV. Trimming left V 3 bases short and J 3 bases short, with 11 bases between. CDR3 sequence reads: CASSFARTDTEAFF. Written as DNA, the CDR3 is TGTGCCAGCAGCTTTGCCCGAACGGACACTGAAGCTTTCTTT. The variable domain in full, with the rest retrieved from reference TRBV11-2 and TRBJ1-1, is EAGVAQSPRYKIIEKRQSVAFWCNPISGHATLYWYQQILGQGPKLLIQFQNNGVVDDSQLPKDRFSAERLKGVDSTLKIQPAKLEDSAVYLCASSFARTDTEAFFGQGTRLTVV.

The V and J genes are TRBV7-6 and TRBJ2-3, with 12 bases identical to TRBD2. From germline, CDR1 is SGHVS and CDR2 FNYEAQ. The CDR3 contains 17 residues. Losses at the gene ends were 2 bases for V and 4 bases for J; bases not matched to a gene: 7. The CDR3 nucleotides read TGTGCCAGCAGCTTAACTAGCGGGAGGTATCCGTCAGATACGCAGTATTTT. Its translation is CASSLTSGRYPSDTQYF.